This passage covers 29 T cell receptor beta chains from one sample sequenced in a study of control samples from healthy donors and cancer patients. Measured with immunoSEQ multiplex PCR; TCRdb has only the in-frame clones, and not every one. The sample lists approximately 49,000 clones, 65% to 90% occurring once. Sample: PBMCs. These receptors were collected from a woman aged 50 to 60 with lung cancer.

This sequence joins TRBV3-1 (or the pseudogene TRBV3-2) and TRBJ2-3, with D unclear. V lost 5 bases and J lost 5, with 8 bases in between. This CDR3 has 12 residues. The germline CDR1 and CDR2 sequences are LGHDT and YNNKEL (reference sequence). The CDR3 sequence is CASSNDRDTQYF. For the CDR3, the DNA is TGTGCCAGCAGCAACGATAGAGATACGCAGTATTTT.

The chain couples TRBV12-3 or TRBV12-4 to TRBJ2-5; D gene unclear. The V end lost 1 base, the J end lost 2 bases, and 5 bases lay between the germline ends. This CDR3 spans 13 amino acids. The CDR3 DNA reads TGTGCCAGCAGTTTAGGTCAGCAAGAGACCCAGTACTTC. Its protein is CASSLGQQETQYF.

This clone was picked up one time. CDR3 DNA: TGTGCCAGCACCCACCAGGTTAAGAAATTGAGCAATCAGCCCCAGCATTTT. This gives the protein CASTHQVKKLSNQPQHF. V and J are TRBV27 and TRBJ1-5; D not resolved. CDR1 and CDR2 from the germline V gene are MNHEY and SMNVEV (reference sequence). The CDR3 spans 17 residues. The V end was cut by 7 bases, the J end by 1 base, with 20 bases between.

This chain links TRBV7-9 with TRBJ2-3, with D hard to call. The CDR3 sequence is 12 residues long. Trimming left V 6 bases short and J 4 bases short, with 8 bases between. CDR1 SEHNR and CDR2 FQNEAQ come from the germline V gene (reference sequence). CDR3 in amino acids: CASRLSADTQYF. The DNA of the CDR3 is TGTGCCAGCAGGCTCTCCGCAGATACGCAGTATTTT.

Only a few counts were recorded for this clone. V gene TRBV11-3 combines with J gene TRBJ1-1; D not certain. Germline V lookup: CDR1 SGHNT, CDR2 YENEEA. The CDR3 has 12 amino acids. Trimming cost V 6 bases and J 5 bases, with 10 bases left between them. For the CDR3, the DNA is TGTGCCAGCAGTCTCCTACAAACTGAAGCTTTCTTT. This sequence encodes CASSLLQTEAFF.

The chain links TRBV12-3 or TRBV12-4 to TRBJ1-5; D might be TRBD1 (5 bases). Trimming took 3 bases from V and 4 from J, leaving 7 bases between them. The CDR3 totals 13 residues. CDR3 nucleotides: TGTGCCAGCAGTTTGACAGCTAATCAGCCCCAGCATTTT. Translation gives CASSLTANQPQHF.

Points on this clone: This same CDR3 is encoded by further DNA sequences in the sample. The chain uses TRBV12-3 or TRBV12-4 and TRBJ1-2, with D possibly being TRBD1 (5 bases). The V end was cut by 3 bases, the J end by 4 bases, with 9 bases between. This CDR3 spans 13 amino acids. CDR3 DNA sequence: TGTGCCAGCAGTTTGAGGGGAGGCTATGGCTACACCTTC. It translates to CASSLRGGYGYTF.

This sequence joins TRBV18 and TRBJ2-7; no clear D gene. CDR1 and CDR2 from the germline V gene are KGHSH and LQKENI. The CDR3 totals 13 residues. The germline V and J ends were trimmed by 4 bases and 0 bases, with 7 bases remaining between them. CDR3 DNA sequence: TGTGCCAGCTCACTATCCCTCTCCTACGAGCAGTACTTC. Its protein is CASSLSLSYEQYF. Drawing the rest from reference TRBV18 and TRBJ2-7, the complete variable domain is NAGVMQNPRHLVRRRGQEARLRCSPMKGHSHVYWYRQLPEEGLKFMVYLQKENIIDESGMPKERFSAEFPKEGPSILRIQQVVRGDSAAYFCASSLSLSYEQYFGPGTRLTVT.

The CDR3 sequence is CASSIGTGNLNTEAFF. The CDR3 DNA follows: TGTGCCAGTAGTATAGGGACAGGAAATTTGAACACTGAAGCTTTCTTT. This rearrangement joins TRBV19 to TRBJ1-1, with 7 bases fitting TRBD1. Germline V gene lookup returns CDR1 LNHDA and CDR2 SQIVND (reference sequence). The V segment lost 1 base and the J segment 0 bases; nucleotides outside the gene matches: 5. The CDR3 loop spans 16 amino acids.

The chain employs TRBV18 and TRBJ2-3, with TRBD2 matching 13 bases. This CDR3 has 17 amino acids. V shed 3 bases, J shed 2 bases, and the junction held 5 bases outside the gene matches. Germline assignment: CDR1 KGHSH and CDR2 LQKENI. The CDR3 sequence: CASSPRLAGGNTDTQYF. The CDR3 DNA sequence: TGTGCCAGCTCACCCCGACTAGCGGGGGGAAACACAGATACGCAGTATTTT. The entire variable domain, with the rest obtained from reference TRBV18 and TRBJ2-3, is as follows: NAGVMQNPRHLVRRRGQEARLRCSPMKGHSHVYWYRQLPEEGLKFMVYLQKENIIDESGMPKERFSAEFPKEGPSILRIQQVVRGDSAAYFCASSPRLAGGNTDTQYFGPGTRLTVL.

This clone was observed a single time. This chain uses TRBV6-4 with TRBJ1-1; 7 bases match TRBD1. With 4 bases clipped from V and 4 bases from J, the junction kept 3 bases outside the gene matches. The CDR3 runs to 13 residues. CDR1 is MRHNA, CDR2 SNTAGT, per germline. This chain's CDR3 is CASSVQGSTEAFF. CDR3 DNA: TGTGCCAGCAGTGTACAGGGGAGCACTGAAGCTTTCTTT.

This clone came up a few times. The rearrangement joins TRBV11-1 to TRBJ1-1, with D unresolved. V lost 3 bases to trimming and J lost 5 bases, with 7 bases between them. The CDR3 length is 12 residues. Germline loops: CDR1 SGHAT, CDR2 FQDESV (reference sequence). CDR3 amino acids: CASSFSGTEAFF. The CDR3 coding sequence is TGTGCCAGCAGCTTCAGTGGGACTGAAGCTTTCTTT.

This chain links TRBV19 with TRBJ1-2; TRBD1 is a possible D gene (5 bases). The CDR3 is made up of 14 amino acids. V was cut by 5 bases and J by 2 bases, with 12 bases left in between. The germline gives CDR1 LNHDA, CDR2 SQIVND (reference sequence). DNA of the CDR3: TGTGCCAGTAGTCCACCCCAGGGCAACTATGGCTACACCTTC. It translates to CASSPPQGNYGYTF.

The CDR3 bases are TGCGCCAGCAGCTTGGACGGCAGTTATAGCTCTGGGGCCAACGTCCTGACTTTC. Amino acids: CASSLDGSYSSGANVLTF. The chain is built from TRBV5-1 and TRBJ2-6, with D unresolved. V lost 0 bases to trimming and J lost 0 bases, with 13 bases between them. Germline CDR1 reads SGHRS; CDR2 reads YFSETQ. This CDR3 contains 18 residues. Drawing the rest from reference TRBV5-1 and TRBJ2-6, the complete variable domain is KAGVTQTPRYLIKTRGQQVTLSCSPISGHRSVSWYQQTPGQGLQFLFEYFSETQRNKGNFPGRFSGRQFSNSRSEMNVSTLELGDSALYLCASSLDGSYSSGANVLTFGAGSRLTVL.

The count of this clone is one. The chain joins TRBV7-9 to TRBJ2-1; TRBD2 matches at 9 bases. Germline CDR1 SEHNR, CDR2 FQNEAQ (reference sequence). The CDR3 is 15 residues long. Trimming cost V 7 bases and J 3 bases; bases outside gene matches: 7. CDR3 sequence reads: CASTVSGGLYNEQFF. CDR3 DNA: TGTGCCAGCACCGTTAGCGGGGGCCTCTACAATGAGCAGTTCTTC.

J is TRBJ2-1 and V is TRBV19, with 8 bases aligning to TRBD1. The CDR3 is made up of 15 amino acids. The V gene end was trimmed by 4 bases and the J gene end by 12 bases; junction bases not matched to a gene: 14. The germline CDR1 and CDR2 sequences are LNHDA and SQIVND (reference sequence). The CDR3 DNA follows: TGTGCCAGTAGTAATGGAGGACAGGGAGAGAGTGGGCAGTTCTTC. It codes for CASSNGGQGESGQFF.

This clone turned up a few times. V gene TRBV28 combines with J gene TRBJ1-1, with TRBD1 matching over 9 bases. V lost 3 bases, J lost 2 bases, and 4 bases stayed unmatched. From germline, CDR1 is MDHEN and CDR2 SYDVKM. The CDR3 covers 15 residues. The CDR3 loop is CASSFPGQGNTEAFF. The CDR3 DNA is TGTGCCAGCAGTTTCCCGGGACAGGGAAACACTGAAGCTTTCTTT.

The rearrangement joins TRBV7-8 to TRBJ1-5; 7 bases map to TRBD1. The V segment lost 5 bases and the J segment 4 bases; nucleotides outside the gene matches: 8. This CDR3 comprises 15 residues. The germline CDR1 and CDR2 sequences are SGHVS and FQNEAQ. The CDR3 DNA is TGTGCCAGCAGCCGATACGGGACAGCTAATCAGCCCCAGCATTTT. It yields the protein CASSRYGTANQPQHF.

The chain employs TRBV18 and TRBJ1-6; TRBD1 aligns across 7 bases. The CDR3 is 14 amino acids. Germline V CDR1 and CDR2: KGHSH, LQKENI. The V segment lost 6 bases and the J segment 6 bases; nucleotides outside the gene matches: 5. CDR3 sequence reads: CASSIDRANSPLHF. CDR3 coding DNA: TGTGCCAGCTCCATCGACAGGGCTAATTCACCCCTCCACTTT.

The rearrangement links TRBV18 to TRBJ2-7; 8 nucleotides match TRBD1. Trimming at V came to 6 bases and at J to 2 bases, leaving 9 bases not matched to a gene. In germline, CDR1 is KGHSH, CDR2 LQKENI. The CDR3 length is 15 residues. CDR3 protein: CASSAETGATYEQYF. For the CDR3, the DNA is TGTGCCAGCTCGGCAGAGACAGGGGCCACCTACGAGCAGTACTTC.

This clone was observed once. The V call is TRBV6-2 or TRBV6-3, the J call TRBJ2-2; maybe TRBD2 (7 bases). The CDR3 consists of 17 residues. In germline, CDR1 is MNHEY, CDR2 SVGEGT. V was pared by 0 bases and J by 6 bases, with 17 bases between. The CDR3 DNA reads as TGTGCCAGCAGTTACTCGATGGTGGGGGGGGGCGCCGGGGAGCTGTTTTTT. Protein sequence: CASSYSMVGGGAGELFF.

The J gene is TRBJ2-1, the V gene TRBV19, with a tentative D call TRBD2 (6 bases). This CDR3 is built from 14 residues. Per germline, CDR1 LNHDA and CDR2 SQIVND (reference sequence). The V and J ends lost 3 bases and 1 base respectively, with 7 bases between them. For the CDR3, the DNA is TGTGCCAGTAGTATCCGGGGGTCCTACAATGAGCAGTTCTTC. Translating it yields CASSIRGSYNEQFF.

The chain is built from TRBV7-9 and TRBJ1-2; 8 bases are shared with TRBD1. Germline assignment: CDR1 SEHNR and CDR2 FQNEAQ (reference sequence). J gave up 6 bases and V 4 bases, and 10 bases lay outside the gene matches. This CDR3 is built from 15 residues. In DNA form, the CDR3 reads TGTGCCAGCAGCTCGACAGGGGAGCGTACGGATGGCTACACCTTC. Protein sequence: CASSSTGERTDGYTF.

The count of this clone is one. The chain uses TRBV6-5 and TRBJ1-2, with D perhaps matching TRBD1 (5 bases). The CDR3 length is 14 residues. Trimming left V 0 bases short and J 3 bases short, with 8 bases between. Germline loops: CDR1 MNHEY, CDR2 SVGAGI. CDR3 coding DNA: TGTGCCAGCAGTTACTCTCAGGGTGACTATGGCTACACCTTC. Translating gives CASSYSQGDYGYTF.

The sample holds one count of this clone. CDR3: CASSRFQGNTQYF. Written as DNA, the CDR3 is TGTGCCAGCAGCAGATTTCAGGGCAATACGCAGTATTTT. V and J are TRBV11-1 and TRBJ2-3; tentatively, D is TRBD1 (5 bases). The V gene's germline CDR1 is SGHAT and CDR2 FQDESV (reference sequence). CDR3 length: 13 residues. V was pared by 5 bases and J by 7 bases, with 13 bases between.

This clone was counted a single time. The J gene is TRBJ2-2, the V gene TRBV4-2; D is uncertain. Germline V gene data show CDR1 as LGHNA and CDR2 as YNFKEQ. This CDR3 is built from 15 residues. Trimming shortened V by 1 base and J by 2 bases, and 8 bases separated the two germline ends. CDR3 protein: CASSQGRANTGELFF. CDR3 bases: TGTGCCAGCAGCCAAGGGAGAGCTAACACCGGGGAGCTGTTTTTT.

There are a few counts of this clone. As DNA, the CDR3 is TGTGCCAGCAGCTCGGAAGTGGAGCTAGAGACCCAGTACTTC. Encoded protein: CASSSEVELETQYF. The chain couples TRBV13 to TRBJ2-5; D is undetermined. The ends were cut back, 4 bases at V and 4 bases at J, with 13 bases in the middle. This CDR3 comprises 14 residues. Germline V lookup: CDR1 PRHDT, CDR2 FYEKMQ (reference sequence). The variable domain in full, with the rest retrieved from reference TRBV13 and TRBJ2-5, is AAGVIQSPRHLIKEKRETATLKCYPIPRHDTVYWYQQGPGQDPQFLISFYEKMQSDKGSIPDRFSAQQFSDYHSELNMSSLELGDSALYFCASSSEVELETQYFGPGTRLLVL.

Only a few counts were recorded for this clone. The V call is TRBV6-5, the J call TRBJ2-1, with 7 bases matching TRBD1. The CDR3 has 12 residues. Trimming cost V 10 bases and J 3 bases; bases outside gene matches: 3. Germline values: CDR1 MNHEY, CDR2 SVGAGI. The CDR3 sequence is CATQGVYNEQFF. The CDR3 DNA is TGTGCCACCCAGGGGGTCTACAATGAGCAGTTCTTC.

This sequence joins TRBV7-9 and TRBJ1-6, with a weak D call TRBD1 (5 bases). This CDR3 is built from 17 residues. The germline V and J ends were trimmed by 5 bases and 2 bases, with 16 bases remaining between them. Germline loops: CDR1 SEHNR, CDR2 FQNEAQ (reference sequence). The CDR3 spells CASSRSSGRTYNSPLHF. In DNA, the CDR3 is TGTGCCAGCAGCAGATCCTCGGGACGGACCTATAATTCACCCCTCCACTTT.